These T cell receptor beta chains were read from a single sample in a study of graft-versus-host responses after intestinal transplantation. This table comes from immunoSEQ multiplex PCR, and its TCRdb copy is limited to in-frame clones, with some not included. The table records 30,000 to 45,000 clones, roughly 87% of them present only once. Here the sequenced sample was PBMCs, taken approximately 1,000 days after transplant. These receptors were taken from a human patient who received an intestinal transplant, so some T cells may come from the graft donor. CDR3s include the opening cysteine and the closing phenylalanine or tryptophan. A D gene is named only where the DNA matches it firmly. Size is omitted from some rows. Given values are once, few, many or a class for expanded clones.

D gene	J gene	clone size	V gene	CDR3 DNA	CDR3 protein
NA	TRBJ2-4	NA	TRBV5-1	TGCGCCAGCAGCTCCCCGAGTGGGGATTTAGCCAAAAACATTCAGTACTTC	CASSSPSGDLAKNIQYF
TRBD1	TRBJ1-3	NA	TRBV9	TGTGCCAGCAGTAAACAGGGGGCCTTACTCTCTGGAAACACCATATATTTT	CASSKQGALLSGNTIYF
TRBD2	TRBJ2-1	NA	TRBV7-3	TGTGCCAGCAGCATCCCGGGGGGTGAGCAGTTCTTC	CASSIPGGEQFF
NA	TRBJ2-3	NA	TRBV27	TGTGCCAGCAGTTTAGCGGCCTCCTACACAGATACGCAGTATTTT	CASSLAASYTDTQYF
TRBD1	TRBJ2-5	once	TRBV15	TGTGCCACCAGCAGAGATTCGGGACAGCCAGAGACCCAGTACTTC	CATSRDSGQPETQYF
TRBD2	TRBJ2-1	NA	TRBV6-1	TGTGCCAGCAGCCCGGGACTACGTATCCGTGAGCAGTTCTTC	CASSPGLRIREQFF
NA	TRBJ2-7	NA	TRBV4-1	TGCGCCAGCAGCCAAGCAATGCCCCTAGCGCACCTCTCCTACGAGCAGTACTTC	CASSQAMPLAHLSYEQYF
NA	TRBJ2-3	NA	TRBV7-6	TGTGCCAGCAGCTTAGCGGGGCAGTTGGATACGCAGTATTTT	CASSLAGQLDTQYF
NA	TRBJ1-5	few	TRBV7-8	TGTGCCAGCAGCTCAAACGGGGGAATCTATAGCAATCAGCCCCAGCATTTT	CASSSNGGIYSNQPQHF
NA	TRBJ2-1	NA	TRBV5-4	TGTGCCAGCAGCTTTCCGGTGACTAACAATGAGCAGTTCTTC	CASSFPVTNNEQFF
TRBD1	TRBJ2-7	few	TRBV18	TGTGCCAGCTCACCAGCCACGAGACAGGGGTCCGAGCAGTACTTC	CASSPATRQGSEQYF
NA	TRBJ2-5	NA	TRBV7-8	TGTGCCAGCAGCTTAAATTCGGGCCTAACCCCTAAGTACTTC	CASSLNSGLTPKYF
NA	TRBJ1-5	NA	TRBV28	TGTGCCAGCAGTTTCGCGGGGGCAGGCAATCAGCCCCAGCATTTT	CASSFAGAGNQPQHF
NA	TRBJ2-6	once	TRBV5-4	TGTGCCAGCACCACCGCGGTCCCCCTAAGCTCTGGGGCCAACGTCCTGACTTTC	CASTTAVPLSSGANVLTF
NA	TRBJ2-7	NA	TRBV2	TGTGCCAGCAGACCAGGGGCCTACGAGCAGTACTTC	CASRPGAYEQYF
TRBD1	TRBJ1-2	NA	TRBV15	TGTGCCACCAGCAGAGCGGCAGCGACAGGGTATGGCTACACCTTC	CATSRAAATGYGYTF
NA	TRBJ2-1	NA	TRBV7-9	TGTGCCAGCAGCTTAGATGGGGGGTTAGCCAATGAGCAGTTCTTC	CASSLDGGLANEQFF
TRBD2	TRBJ2-3	NA	TRBV28	TGTGCCAGCAGCTCGACGGGAGGTCACACAGATACGCAGTATTTT	CASSSTGGHTDTQYF
TRBD1	TRBJ1-2	NA	TRBV5-5	TGTGCCAGCAGCTTGACAGTACAGGGGGCGCTCGGCTACACCTTC	CASSLTVQGALGYTF
NA	TRBJ1-1	NA	TRBV27	TGTGCCAGCAGTTTTGGTCAGACAGTGATGAACACTGAAGCTTTCTTT	CASSFGQTVMNTEAFF
NA	TRBJ1-1	NA	TRBV29-1	TGCAGCAGTATGGCGGTCGATGAAGCTTTCTTT	CSSMAVDEAFF
TRBD1	TRBJ1-3	NA	TRBV18	TGTGCCAGCTCACCGTCGACAGGGGCTCGCGGAAACACCATATATTTT	CASSPSTGARGNTIYF
NA	TRBJ2-3	NA	TRBV27	TGTGCCAGCCGACCCCCGGGGTTAAATACGCAGTATTTT	CASRPPGLNTQYF
NA	TRBJ2-3	once	TRBV6-1	TGTGCCAGCGACCATCCGGGGAACACAGATACGCAGTATTTT	CASDHPGNTDTQYF
TRBD2	TRBJ2-3	NA	TRBV6-6	TGTGCCAGCCAGCTAGCGGGGGGGAGCACAGATACGCAGTATTTT	CASQLAGGSTDTQYF
TRBD2	TRBJ2-1	NA	TRBV7-9	TGTGCCAGCAGCTTCTACCCGGGACTAGCGGGATATTCCTACAATGAGCAGTTCTTC	CASSFYPGLAGYSYNEQFF
TRBD1	TRBJ2-1	NA	TRBV10-2	TGCGCCAGCAGTGAAAAAGTACGGACAGGTCTGTTCTTC	CASSEKVRTGLFF
NA	TRBJ1-1	NA	TRBV19	TGTGCCAGTAGTATACCAGGGGACCGGACTGAAGCTTTCTTT	CASSIPGDRTEAFF
NA	TRBJ1-1	once	TRBV5-1	TGCGCCAGCAGCCGTCCCGGGCCCGAAACTGAAGCTTTCTTT	CASSRPGPETEAFF
NA	TRBJ2-7	few	TRBV27	TGTGCCAGCAGTTATCAGGGGCGCGGCGAGCAGTACTTC	CASSYQGRGEQYF
TRBD1	TRBJ2-5	NA	TRBV29-1	TGCAGCGTAGACAGGGAAGACACTTTCGGGCAGTACTTC	CSVDREDTFGQYF
TRBD1	TRBJ2-7	NA	TRBV6-6	TGTGCCAGCAGCCTTCAGCCGCTACAGGGGGAGCAGTACTTC	CASSLQPLQGEQYF
TRBD1	TRBJ2-1	NA	TRBV25-1	TGTGCCAGCAGTGGAAAGAGGGACAGGGGCTACAATGAGCAGTTCTTC	CASSGKRDRGYNEQFF
TRBD1	TRBJ2-6	NA	TRBV7-9	TGTGCCAGCAGCTTGGGACAGGGAGCTGGGGCCAACGTCCTGACTTTC	CASSLGQGAGANVLTF
TRBD1	TRBJ1-5	NA	TRBV28	TGTGCCAGCAGTTTATCGGGACAGGGACTTATGGGCAATCAGCCCCAGCATTTT	CASSLSGQGLMGNQPQHF
NA	TRBJ2-7	NA	TRBV11-3	TGTGCCAGCAGCTTAGACAGGGACGACGAGCAGTACTTC	CASSLDRDDEQYF
NA	TRBJ2-7	NA	TRBV11-2	TGTGCCAGCAGCTCCCCCGGGGGGAGGGGGACTTATCCATACTACGAGCAGTACTTC	CASSSPGGRGTYPYYEQYF
TRBD2	TRBJ2-3	NA	TRBV19	TGTGCCAGTACCCTGGGACTAGCGGCCTCTGATACGCAGTATTTT	CASTLGLAASDTQYF
TRBD1	TRBJ2-1	NA	TRBV4-1	TGCGCCAGCAGTATTTCAGGGGGCAGGTCCTACAATGAGCAGTTCTTC	CASSISGGRSYNEQFF
NA	TRBJ2-7	NA	TRBV19	TGTGCCAGTAGCCAATCCTTCGGACGCGCCGTTACCTACGAGCAGTACTTC	CASSQSFGRAVTYEQYF
TRBD1	TRBJ1-3	NA	TRBV7-2	TGTGCCAGCAGCAGCCGACAGGGTAGCTCTGGAAACACCATATATTTT	CASSSRQGSSGNTIYF
NA	TRBJ2-1	NA	TRBV15	TGTGCCACCAGCAGAGATTACTATGAGCAGTTCTTC	CATSRDYYEQFF
NA	TRBJ2-2	NA	TRBV5-1	TGCGCCAGCAGCCGGGGGGCAGTCGGTGCGAACACCGGGGAGCTGTTTTTT	CASSRGAVGANTGELFF
TRBD2	TRBJ2-3	few	TRBV6-4	TGTGCCAGCAGTGAAGGAAGGGAGGGCGATACGCAGTATTTT	CASSEGREGDTQYF
TRBD1	TRBJ2-5	NA	TRBV4-2	TGTGCCAGCAGCCATGAGGGACAGGGGCAAGAGACCCAGTACTTC	CASSHEGQGQETQYF
NA	TRBJ1-5	few	TRBV28	TGTGCCAGCACCCTCAGGGTTGGGAATCAGCCCCAGCATTTT	CASTLRVGNQPQHF
TRBD1	TRBJ2-1	medium-sized	TRBV9	TGTGCCAGCAGCGTAGGGCAGGGGGCAGTGGATGAGCAGTTCTTC	CASSVGQGAVDEQFF
NA	TRBJ2-1	NA	TRBV7-8	TGTGCCAGCAGTTCCCGGGCCGTCCCTGAGTTCTTC	CASSSRAVPEFF
NA	TRBJ1-2	NA	TRBV13	TGTGCCAGCAGCTTACAGGGGCGAGGAGATGGCTACACCTTC	CASSLQGRGDGYTF
NA	TRBJ2-5	NA	TRBV5-1	TGCGCCAGCGCCCGGCAGCCCAGAGAGACCCAGTACTTC	CASARQPRETQYF
NA	TRBJ1-3	NA	TRBV2	TGTGCCGGGACAAAACGAGACAGGGGAAACACCATATATTTT	CAGTKRDRGNTIYF
TRBD1	TRBJ2-1	NA	TRBV2	TGTGCCAGCAGGACATCCCGGGACAGGGCGGATGAGCAGTTCTTC	CASRTSRDRADEQFF
TRBD2	TRBJ2-3	NA	TRBV6-1	TGTGCCAGCCAAGACGCCGGGACTAGCGAAGATACGCAGTATTTT	CASQDAGTSEDTQYF
NA	TRBJ1-3	NA	TRBV5-4	TGTGCCAGCAGCTTGCAGGGTCCGCGAAACACCATATATTTT	CASSLQGPRNTIYF
NA	TRBJ2-1	NA	TRBV6-1	TGTGCCAGCAGTGAAGGGGGCTATATCTACAATGAGCAGTTCTTC	CASSEGGYIYNEQFF
NA	TRBJ1-6	once	TRBV19	TGTGCCAGTAGCCCCCGATGGAGCAATAATTCACCCCTCCACTTT	CASSPRWSNNSPLHF